Below are 28 T cell receptor beta chains sequenced from a single sample in a study of blood T cell repertoires in COVID-19. Profiled with immunoSEQ multiplex PCR; TCRdb holds only in-frame clones, not every one. The sample yields fewer than 300,000 clones, under 90% seen once. The specimen was peripheral blood. The receptors originated from a human donor in a cohort sampled during active COVID-19.

This chain joins TRBV6-5 and TRBJ1-4, with D uncertain. CDR1 and CDR2 from the germline V gene are MNHEY and SVGAGI. The CDR3 consists of 15 residues. Between the trimmed V and J ends, which lost 2 bases and 4 bases, there was a span of 11 bases. CDR3 DNA sequence: TGTGCCAGCAGTTACGTGACGGGGAATAATGAAAAACTGTTTTTT. Protein sequence: CASSYVTGNNEKLFF.

DNA for the CDR3: TGTGCCAGTAGTCCACGGACAGGGTTTGTCTATCAGCCCCAGCATTTT. It translates to CASSPRTGFVYQPQHF. The chain recombines TRBV19 with TRBJ1-5; the match to TRBD1 covers 8 bases. Germline values: CDR1 LNHDA, CDR2 SQIVND (reference sequence). After removal of 5 bases from V and 5 bases from J, the junction contained 11 bases not matched to a gene. There are 16 residues in the CDR3.

The CDR3 nucleotides read TGTGCCAGCAGCTTAGGCCGGACTAACCAAGAGACCCAGTACTTC. It is translated as CASSLGRTNQETQYF. V usage is TRBV7-2 and J usage is TRBJ2-5; D might be TRBD2 (6 bases). The CDR3 is 15 residues long. The germline V gene has CDR1 SGHTA and CDR2 FQGNSA. Trimming left V 1 base short and J 0 bases short, with 9 bases between.

This clone appeared once. The chain links TRBV6-5 to TRBJ2-7; D possibly corresponds to TRBD1 (6 bases). The V end was cut by 4 bases, the J end by 5 bases, with 18 bases between. This CDR3 has 15 amino acids. Germline loops: CDR1 MNHEY, CDR2 SVGAGI. The CDR3 sequence is CASSLKNPQGNEQYF. Here the CDR3 DNA reads TGTGCCAGCAGTTTAAAAAATCCACAGGGAAACGAGCAGTACTTC.

The chain is built from TRBV7-2 and TRBJ1-6; 7 nucleotides line up with TRBD1. CDR3 size: 17 residues. Unmatched junction bases numbered 9, after V lost 2 bases and J lost 5 bases. Germline V CDR1 and CDR2: SGHTA, FQGNSA. The CDR3 region has the DNA TGTGCCAGCAGCTTAAGCGCAGGGGGTGATGATAATTCACCCCTCCACTTT. Its translation is CASSLSAGGDDNSPLHF.

J is TRBJ2-7 and V is TRBV6-6; D may be TRBD1 (6 bases). CDR3 size: 16 residues. Germline-derived CDR1 and CDR2 are MNHNY and SVGAGI (reference sequence). Between the trimmed V and J ends, which lost 4 bases and 0 bases, there was a span of 16 bases. In nucleotides, the CDR3 is TGTGCCAGCAGTTTGTCGACAGGATCCTCCTCCTACGAGCAGTACTTC. Translated, it gives CASSLSTGSSSYEQYF.

This clone has just one count. The chain links TRBV7-2 to TRBJ2-2; 8 bases map to TRBD1. The germline V gene has CDR1 SGHTA and CDR2 FQGNSA. The CDR3 has 16 residues. Trimming took 2 bases from V and 7 from J; bases not matched to a gene: 9. CDR3 nucleotide sequence: TGTGCCAGCAGCTTAATGACAGGGGAGGTAGGCGGGGAGCTGTTTTTT. This gives the protein CASSLMTGEVGGELFF.

This clone was found once. CDR3 DNA: TGTGCCAGCAGCTTGCGCCGGGGGAATTCACCCCTCCACTTT. This translates into CASSLRRGNSPLHF. The chain joins TRBV5-4 to TRBJ1-6; TRBD1 is a possible D gene (5 bases). Germline CDR1 is SGHNT and CDR2 is YYREEE (reference sequence). V gave up 1 base and J gave up 7 bases, with 9 bases separating them. The CDR3 has 14 amino acids.

The V and J genes are TRBV3-1 (or the pseudogene TRBV3-2) and TRBJ2-1, with 8 positions matching TRBD2. Trimming at V came to 3 bases and at J to 0 bases, leaving 4 bases not matched to a gene. Germline-derived CDR1 and CDR2 are LGHDT and YNNKEL (reference sequence). This CDR3 region has 16 residues. Written as DNA, the CDR3 is TGTGCCAGCAGCCATAACAGCGGGAGCTCCTACAATGAGCAGTTCTTC. This encodes CASSHNSGSSYNEQFF.

The genes are TRBV7-2 and TRBJ2-7, with D perhaps matching TRBD1 (7 bases). Germline lookup yields CDR1 SGHTA and CDR2 FQGNSA. V lost 5 bases, J lost 3 bases, and 17 bases lay in between. This CDR3 has 15 amino acids. As DNA, the CDR3 is TGTGCCAGCAGCATAGACGGCAGGGGGGTCTACGAGCAGTACTTC. Translated, it gives CASSIDGRGVYEQYF.

V usage is TRBV23-1 and J usage is TRBJ2-1, with 12 bases identical to TRBD2. TRBV23-1 is given ORF status, its function remaining uncertain. The CDR3 sequence is 16 residues long. The V gene end was trimmed by 4 bases and the J gene end by 6 bases; junction bases not matched to a gene: 7. For the CDR3, the DNA is TGCGCCAGCAGTCGACCGACTAGCGGGAGATGCAATGAGCAGTTCTTC. Its translation: CASSRPTSGRCNEQFF.

The chain is built from TRBV6-5 and TRBJ2-7, with D possibly being TRBD1 (5 bases). CDR3 length: 13 amino acids. CDR1 is MNHEY and CDR2 is SVGAGI in the germline V gene. Trimming took off 2 bases at V and 1 base at J, with 6 bases between the two ends. CDR3 in amino acids: CASSYRTSYEQYF. The DNA of the CDR3 is TGTGCCAGCAGTTACAGGACATCCTACGAGCAGTACTTC.

The rearrangement uses TRBV14 and TRBJ2-1, with D perhaps TRBD2 (6 bases). The germline V gene has CDR1 SGHDN and CDR2 FVKESK. V gave up 4 bases and J gave up 4 bases, with 14 bases separating them. The length of the CDR3 is 15 residues. The CDR3 protein is CASSRSRERYNEQFF. CDR3 in DNA: TGTGCCAGCAGCCGGTCACGGGAGCGGTACAATGAGCAGTTCTTC.

V usage is TRBV18 and J usage is TRBJ2-3; TRBD2 matches at 7 bases. This CDR3 has 14 amino acids. The V gene's germline CDR1 is KGHSH and CDR2 LQKENI. After removal of 4 bases from V and 5 bases from J, the junction contained 6 bases not matched to a gene. The chain's CDR3 is CASSRTWGGDTQYF. CDR3 nucleotide sequence: TGTGCCAGCTCACGAACTTGGGGGGGAGATACGCAGTATTTT.

This clone was observed a single time. This chain connects TRBV18 to TRBJ2-1; TRBD2 matches at 9 bases. The germline CDR1 and CDR2 sequences are KGHSH and LQKENI. With 3 bases clipped from V and 0 bases from J, the junction kept 9 bases outside the gene matches. The CDR3 totals 18 residues. CDR3 sequence reads: CASSPDSGGPYSYNEQFF. Here the CDR3 DNA reads TGTGCCAGCTCACCCGACAGCGGGGGGCCCTACTCCTACAATGAGCAGTTCTTC.

As DNA, the CDR3 is TGTGCCAGCAGTTTAGAGTATGATGGTGAAAAACTGTTTTTT. Translating it yields CASSLEYDGEKLFF. This sequence joins TRBV27 and TRBJ1-4; D gene unclear. The V end was cut by 2 bases, the J end by 7 bases, with 11 bases between. Germline V CDR1 and CDR2: MNHEY, SMNVEV (reference sequence). This CDR3 spans 14 amino acids.

The rearrangement links TRBV6-6 to TRBJ2-7; 7 positions match TRBD1. The CDR3 totals 15 residues. The germline V gene encodes CDR1 MNHNY and CDR2 SVGAGI (reference sequence). The V and J ends lost 0 bases and 2 bases, in that order; junction bases with no gene match: 4. In DNA form, the CDR3 reads TGTGCCAGCAGTTACTCCCCGACAGGGACCTACGAGCAGTACTTC. Translated, it gives CASSYSPTGTYEQYF.

Regarding this clone: A junction end diverges from the germline sequence, so it may reflect a read error. The genes are TRBV7-7 and TRBJ2-7, with D uncertain. Germline V gene data show CDR1 as SSHAT and CDR2 as FNYEAQ (reference sequence). This CDR3 has 13 residues. The chain's CDR3 is CASSLTPSYEQYF. CDR3 bases: TGTGCTAGCAGCTTGACACCCTCCTACGAGCAGTACTTC.

This clone was seen a handful of times. CDR3 loop: CASSLGTGGYGYTF. CDR3 in DNA: TGCGCCAGCAGCTTGGGGACAGGGGGATATGGCTACACCTTC. J is TRBJ1-2 and V is TRBV5-1; 10 nucleotides line up with TRBD1. V gave up 0 bases and J gave up 5 bases; unmatched junction bases: 1. The CDR3 covers 14 residues. Germline CDR1 is SGHRS and CDR2 is YFSETQ.

CDR3 nucleotides: TGTGCCAGCAGCCAAACCAGGGGGCTGGTTACGCAGTATTTT. Its translation is CASSQTRGLVTQYF. The rearrangement links TRBV3-1 (or the pseudogene TRBV3-2) to TRBJ2-3; 8 positions agree with TRBD1. Per germline, CDR1 LGHDT and CDR2 YNNKEL (reference sequence). With 2 bases clipped from V and 8 bases from J, the junction kept 6 bases outside the gene matches. The CDR3 contains 14 residues.

The rearrangement links TRBV5-1 to TRBJ2-1, with 12 positions matching TRBD2. The CDR3 spans 15 residues. Per the germline V gene, CDR1 is SGHRS and CDR2 is YFSETQ. With 0 bases clipped from V and 10 bases from J, the junction kept 5 bases outside the gene matches. The CDR3 DNA reads TGCGCCAGCAGCTTGGCGACTAGCGGGAGTGGGGAGCAGTTCTTC. This encodes CASSLATSGSGEQFF.

This clone was detected once. The CDR3 loop reads CASRERGNTGELFF. The CDR3 bases are TGTGCCAGCAGAGAGCGGGGGAACACCGGGGAGCTGTTTTTT. This chain connects TRBV2 to TRBJ2-2; 7 nucleotides line up with TRBD2. V shed 6 bases, J shed 1 base, and the junction held 2 bases outside the gene matches. The CDR3 runs 14 residues. Germline assignment: CDR1 SNHLY and CDR2 FYNNEI.

The chain uses TRBV24-1 and TRBJ1-2; no clear D. The germline V gene has CDR1 KGHDR and CDR2 SFDVKD. V was clipped by 4 bases and J by 4 bases, with 15 bases between them. The CDR3 is 15 amino acids. The CDR3 here is CATSDWTSEGYGYTF. The CDR3 DNA reads as TGTGCCACCAGTGACTGGACTTCCGAGGGCTATGGCTACACCTTC.

The V and J genes are TRBV12-3 or TRBV12-4 and TRBJ2-1, with D maybe TRBD1 (6 bases). V lost 1 base and J 9 bases, leaving 7 bases between the germline ends. This CDR3 has 12 residues. Here the CDR3 reads CASSLGGPEQFF. CDR3 coding DNA: TGTGCCAGCAGTTTAGGGGGGCCTGAGCAGTTCTTC.

A remark on this clone: The same CDR3 also results from other DNA sequences found in this sample. This rearrangement joins TRBV19 to TRBJ1-1, with a possible D match to TRBD1 (5 bases). This CDR3 is 13 amino acids long. Trimming shortened V by 6 bases and J by 1 base, and 9 bases separated the two germline ends. Germline values: CDR1 LNHDA, CDR2 SQIVND (reference sequence). CDR3 DNA: TGTGCCAGTAGGGGGCGGGGGAACACTGAAGCTTTCTTT. Its protein is CASRGRGNTEAFF.

This rearrangement joins TRBV3-1 (or the pseudogene TRBV3-2) to TRBJ1-3; TRBD1 might be the D (5 bases). Germline loops: CDR1 LGHDT, CDR2 YNNKEL (reference sequence). V was trimmed by 3 bases and J by 1 base, leaving 10 bases between them. The CDR3 is 15 residues long. The chain's CDR3 is CASSHLTGSGNTIYF. The DNA of the CDR3 is TGTGCCAGCAGCCACCTAACAGGTTCTGGAAACACCATATATTTT.

The CDR3 nucleotides read TGCGCCAGCAGAGGGACACTAAAGAACACTGAAGCTTTCTTT. Protein product: CASRGTLKNTEAFF. The chain carries TRBV4-1 and TRBJ1-1, with a possible D match to TRBD1 (6 bases). Germline-derived CDR1 and CDR2 are MGHRA and YSYEKL. The CDR3 is 14 residues long. The V end lost 6 bases, the J end lost 1 base, and 12 bases lay between the germline ends.

This chain joins TRBV6-6 and TRBJ2-2, with D uncertain. The CDR3 loop spans 14 amino acids. Germline V CDR1 and CDR2: MNHNY, SVGAGI (reference sequence). The V end was cut by 2 bases, the J end by 2 bases, with 6 bases between. The CDR3 DNA follows: TGTGCCAGCAGTTACACCAGAAACACCGGGGAGCTGTTTTTT. Translating gives CASSYTRNTGELFF.